These 27 T cell receptor beta chains originate from one sample sequenced in a study of identical twins. TCRdb fed the 5' RACE reads into MiXCR, producing one record per CDR3 protein. The table shows 400,000 to 550,000 distinct CDR3 sequences, with roughly 26% occurring only once. These data are also associated with another study on T cells expressing NK-cell markers.

The sequenced sample was CD4+ T cells sorted from blood. Receptor source: a woman under 30 in good health.

This clonotype occurred a few times. The rearrangement uses TRBV7-2 and TRBJ2-5; D is perhaps TRBD2 (5 bases). This CDR3 has 12 residues. Trimming left V 6 bases short and J 5 bases short, with 10 bases between. Germline V lookup: CDR1 SGHTA, CDR2 FQGNSA. Written as DNA, the CDR3 is TGTGCCAGCAGTCTAGCTTGGGAGACCCAGTACTTC. The encoded protein is CASSLAWETQYF.

CDR3 sequence (DNA): TGTGCCAGCAGCACCGAGCGGGACACATCCTACGAGCAGTACTTC. Protein product: CASSTERDTSYEQYF. The chain recombines TRBV21-1 with TRBJ2-7; the table gives TRBD1 as D, unverified against the DNA. TRBV21-1 is assigned pseudogene status. The CDR3 covers 15 residues.

This clonotype was observed a handful of times. The chain carries TRBV4-1 and TRBJ2-1, with TRBD2 matching over 10 bases. The V and J ends lost 0 bases and 7 bases, in that order; junction bases with no gene match: 21. The CDR3 extends over 21 amino acids. Germline V gives CDR1 MGHRA, CDR2 YSYEKL. CDR3 sequence (DNA): TGCGCCAGCAGCCAAGAGGAGGTATCGAGACTAGCGGGTTCCAGGAGAAATGAGCAGTTCTTC. As protein: CASSQEEVSRLAGSRRNEQFF.

The chain uses TRBV18 and TRBJ2-7; D remains unclear. The CDR3 extends over 13 amino acids. Trimming cost V 3 bases and J 3 bases, with 9 bases left between them. CDR1 and CDR2 from the germline V gene are KGHSH and LQKENI. CDR3 sequence: CASSPMVYYEQYF. The CDR3 DNA sequence: TGTGCCAGCTCACCGATGGTATACTACGAGCAGTACTTC. The variable domain in full, completed from reference TRBV18 and TRBJ2-7, reads NAGVMQNPRHLVRRRGQEARLRCSPMKGHSHVYWYRQLPEEGLKFMVYLQKENIIDESGMPKERFSAEFPKEGPSILRIQQVVRGDSAAYFCASSPMVYYEQYFGPGTRLTVT.

The sample holds a few counts of this clonotype. The chain is built from TRBV7-2 and TRBJ2-2; D is uncertain. The CDR3 extends over 15 amino acids. V lost 0 bases and J 2 bases, leaving 7 bases between the germline ends. Germline V lookup: CDR1 SGHTA, CDR2 FQGNSA. CDR3 residues: CASSLAGRNTGELFF. Here the CDR3 DNA reads TGTGCCAGCAGCTTAGCTGGCAGAAACACCGGGGAGCTGTTTTTT. Full variable domain (outside the CDR3, taken from reference TRBV7-2 and TRBJ2-2): GAGVSQSPSNKVTEKGKDVELRCDPISGHTALYWYRQSLGQGLEFLIYFQGNSAPDKSGLPSDRFSAERTGGSVSTLTIQRTQQEDSAVYLCASSLAGRNTGELFFGEGSRLTVL.

The sample holds a few counts of this clonotype. The V and J genes are TRBV27 and TRBJ1-6; D uncertain. Germline-derived CDR1 and CDR2 are MNHEY and SMNVEV (reference sequence). V was shortened by 6 bases and J by 0 bases, with 12 bases between the two germline ends. This CDR3 contains 16 residues. The CDR3 is CASRNTESSYNSPLHF. Written as DNA, the CDR3 is TGTGCCAGCAGGAACACAGAAAGCTCCTATAATTCACCCCTCCACTTT.

The V gene is TRBV10-3, the J gene TRBJ2-5; D uncertain. The germline V and J ends were trimmed by 6 bases and 4 bases, with 12 bases remaining between them. This CDR3 contains 13 residues. The germline V gene has CDR1 ENHRY and CDR2 SYGVKD. As DNA, the CDR3 is TGTGCCATCAGGAACCAGGTGGGAGAGACCCAGTACTTC. Its translation: CAIRNQVGETQYF.

This chain uses TRBV7-9 with TRBJ1-1; the D gene is possibly TRBD1 (5 bases). V shed 5 bases and J shed 2 bases, with 21 bases lying between them. CDR1 and CDR2 from the germline V gene are SEHNR and FQNEAQ (reference sequence). The CDR3 has 17 amino acids. The CDR3 here is CASSPGDRDVHNTEAFF. CDR3 bases: TGTGCCAGCAGCCCGGGGGACCGTGATGTACATAACACTGAAGCTTTCTTT.

With regard to this clonotype: The junction departs from the called germline gene at one end, perhaps through a read error. The CDR3 spells CASSLKGGPLDTQYF. CDR3 bases: TGTGCTAGCAGCTTAAAAGGGGGCCCATTAGATACGCAGTATTTT. The genes are TRBV7-7 and TRBJ2-3; 7 positions agree with TRBD1. The CDR3 is 15 residues long. Germline V gene sequence: CDR1 SSHAT, CDR2 FNYEAQ (reference sequence).

V gene TRBV5-1 combines with J gene TRBJ1-1; the D gene is possibly TRBD1 (6 bases). Germline V lookup: CDR1 SGHRS, CDR2 YFSETQ. The V gene lost 3 bases and the J gene lost 1 base, with 10 bases spanning the gap. This CDR3 is built from 14 residues. CDR3 loop: CASSSGTPNTEAFF. For the CDR3, the DNA is TGCGCCAGCAGCTCCGGGACACCGAACACTGAAGCTTTCTTT.

This chain joins TRBV18 and TRBJ2-7; 10 nucleotides line up with TRBD1. Germline loops: CDR1 KGHSH, CDR2 LQKENI. This CDR3 has 13 amino acids. Trimming cost V 6 bases and J 10 bases; bases outside gene matches: 9. The CDR3 spells CASSDRDRGPQYF. The CDR3 region has the DNA TGTGCCAGCTCCGATCGGGACAGGGGCCCCCAGTACTTC.

The chain uses TRBV15 and TRBJ2-1; D tentatively reads TRBD1 or TRBD2 (5 bases each). The CDR3 consists of 16 residues. V was clipped by 0 bases and J by 3 bases, with 12 bases between them. CDR1 is LNHNV and CDR2 is YYDKDF in the germline V gene (reference sequence). For the CDR3, the DNA is TGTGCCACCAGCAGAGAGCCGGGACGGATCTACAATGAGCAGTTCTTC. The encoded protein is CATSREPGRIYNEQFF.

The chain carries TRBV12-3 or TRBV12-4 and TRBJ2-2, with D possibly TRBD2 on 6 matching bases. CDR3 length: 13 amino acids. The ends were cut back, 6 bases at V and 6 bases at J, with 11 bases in the middle. This CDR3 is CASRGEAAGELFF. The CDR3 DNA is TGTGCCAGCAGGGGGGAGGCGGCCGGGGAGCTGTTTTTT.

This clonotype was seen more than once but under ten times. The chain combines TRBV6-1 with TRBJ2-3; 12 bases map to TRBD2. From germline, CDR1 is MNHNS and CDR2 SASEGT. This CDR3 is built from 15 residues. V lost 5 bases to trimming and J lost 6 bases; unmatched junction nucleotides: 6. The chain's CDR3 is CASSQTSGGTDTQYF. CDR3 bases: TGTGCCAGCAGTCAGACTAGCGGGGGTACGGATACGCAGTATTTT.

The CDR3 loop is CSARPGLAGYEQYF. In DNA, the CDR3 is TGCAGTGCGCGACCGGGACTAGCGGGATACGAGCAGTACTTC. The V and J genes are TRBV20-1 and TRBJ2-7; 13 bases map to TRBD2. The CDR3 spans 14 residues. Germline V gene sequence: CDR1 DFQATT, CDR2 SNEGSKA (reference sequence). V was pared by 6 bases and J by 4 bases, with 6 bases of the junction left unmatched.

The chain is built from TRBV5-5 and TRBJ1-6; tentative D call: TRBD1 (6 bases). Germline-derived CDR1 and CDR2 are SGHKS and YYEKEE (reference sequence). The V and J ends lost 4 bases and 10 bases respectively, with 9 bases between them. The CDR3 covers 12 residues. This CDR3 reads CASSTDRSPLHF. The CDR3 bases are TGTGCCAGCAGCACCGACAGGTCACCCCTCCACTTT.

The DNA for the CDR3 is TGTGCCAGTAGTATAGAGGGTTGGGCGAACACCGGGGAGCTGTTTTTT. It is translated as CASSIEGWANTGELFF. The chain recombines TRBV19 with TRBJ2-2, with D unclear. The CDR3 totals 16 residues. Trimming pared 0 bases from V and 0 bases from J, leaving 8 bases between. Germline assignment: CDR1 LNHDA and CDR2 SQIVND (reference sequence).

This clonotype appeared a few times. The chain employs TRBV5-1 and TRBJ2-2, with D maybe TRBD1 (6 bases). The CDR3 is made up of 14 amino acids. CDR1 is SGHRS, CDR2 YFSETQ, per germline. The ends were cut back, 4 bases at V and 6 bases at J, with 13 bases in the middle. The CDR3 nucleotides are TGCGCCAGCAGCCCCGTCCGGACAGCCGGGGAGCTGTTTTTT. Translated, it gives CASSPVRTAGELFF.

This clonotype appeared many times. This chain connects TRBV19 to TRBJ2-5, with TRBD2 as a possible D gene (5 bases). The CDR3 is made up of 15 amino acids. Between the trimmed V and J ends, which lost 7 bases and 5 bases, there was a span of 20 bases. CDR1 and CDR2 from the germline V gene are LNHDA and SQIVND (reference sequence). CDR3: CASTLFGREGETQYF. The CDR3 region has the DNA TGTGCCAGTACCCTCTTTGGTCGGGAAGGGGAGACCCAGTACTTC.

The genes are TRBV9 and TRBJ2-3, with 7 bases lining up with TRBD2. Trimming took 0 bases from V and 0 from J; bases not matched to a gene: 4. The length of the CDR3 is 16 residues. The V gene's germline CDR1 is SGDLS and CDR2 YYNGEE. The CDR3 loop reads CASSVAPSGSTDTQYF. The CDR3 DNA reads TGTGCCAGCAGCGTAGCGCCTAGCGGAAGCACAGATACGCAGTATTTT. Complete variable domain (other parts from reference TRBV9 and TRBJ2-3): DSGVTQTPKHLITATGQRVTLRCSPRSGDLSVYWYQQSLDQGLQFLIQYYNGEERAKGNILERFSAQQFPDLHSELNLSSLELGDSALYFCASSVAPSGSTDTQYFGPGTRLTVL.

A word on this clonotype: The junction differs from germline at one of its ends, possibly a read error. This rearrangement joins TRBV12-3 or TRBV12-4 to TRBJ1-4; D is uncertain. The CDR3 runs to 13 residues. The CDR3 loop reads CASGFGLMKKLFF. The CDR3 DNA is TGTGCCAGCGGATTCGGATTAATGAAAAAGCTGTTTTTT.

A few counts support this clonotype. The J gene is TRBJ1-6, the V gene TRBV7-2; D call uncertain. CDR1 is SGHTA, CDR2 FQGNSA, per germline. V shed 3 bases and J shed 7 bases, with 7 bases lying between them. This CDR3 has 13 amino acids. This chain's CDR3 is CASSLNRNSPLHF. In nucleotides, the CDR3 is TGTGCCAGCAGCTTGAACAGAAATTCACCCCTCCACTTT.

DNA of the CDR3: TGTGCCAGCAGCCGGACAGCTTTCTACGAGCAGTACTTC. The encoded protein is CASSRTAFYEQYF. This chain connects TRBV7-2 to TRBJ2-7; D might be TRBD1 (6 bases). The V end lost 5 bases, the J end lost 3 bases, and 11 bases lay between the germline ends. Looked up from germline, CDR1 is SGHTA and CDR2 is FQGNSA. CDR3 length: 13 amino acids. The full variable domain, rest sourced from reference TRBV7-2 and TRBJ2-7, is GAGVSQSPSNKVTEKGKDVELRCDPISGHTALYWYRQSLGQGLEFLIYFQGNSAPDKSGLPSDRFSAERTGGSVSTLTIQRTQQEDSAVYLCASSRTAFYEQYFGPGTRLTVT.

The table lists this clonotype with a count of one. The V and J genes are TRBV20-1 and TRBJ1-2, with 7 bases that match TRBD1. There are 14 residues in the CDR3. Germline CDR1 DFQATT, CDR2 SNEGSKA (reference sequence). With V trimmed by 6 bases and J by 0 bases, 7 bases remained unmatched. The DNA for the CDR3 is TGCAGTGCCAGGGGGAGATTGACTAACTATGGCTACACCTTC. Its translation: CSARGRLTNYGYTF.

In its sample, this clonotype was seen a few times. The chain has TRBV6-1 and TRBJ2-1, with 9 bases lining up with TRBD2. The V gene's germline CDR1 is MNHNS and CDR2 SASEGT. This CDR3 spans 16 amino acids. The V and J ends lost 6 bases and 0 bases, in that order; junction bases with no gene match: 6. The CDR3 sequence is CASRGLAPSSYNEQFF. The CDR3, as DNA: TGTGCCAGCAGAGGACTAGCGCCTAGCTCCTACAATGAGCAGTTCTTC.

The chain carries TRBV7-9 and TRBJ2-7; no reliable D call. Trimming stripped 2 bases from V and 6 bases from J, with 11 bases between. The CDR3 contains 13 residues. Germline assignment: CDR1 SEHNR and CDR2 FQNEAQ (reference sequence). The CDR3 nucleotides are TGTGCCAGCAGCTTATCCGCCTCCCGCGAGCAGTACTTC. This sequence encodes CASSLSASREQYF.

V usage is TRBV6-2 or TRBV6-3 and J usage is TRBJ2-2; D not certain. The ends were cut back, 2 bases at V and 2 bases at J, with 9 bases in the middle. This CDR3 contains 15 residues. Germline assignment: CDR1 MNHEY and CDR2 SVGEGT. CDR3 amino acids: CASSYSLLNTGELFF. CDR3 DNA sequence: TGTGCCAGCAGTTACAGCCTGTTAAACACCGGGGAGCTGTTTTTT.